This paragraph covers one T cell receptor beta chain sequence. The record originates from a study of blood T cell repertoires in COVID-19. Study in general: Spain, Italy and the United States supplied samples that represented acute and convalescent COVID-19.

CDR3 length: 16 amino acids. J lost 4 bases, V lost 4 bases, and 11 bases had no gene match. The germline CDR1 and CDR2 sequences are SGHTA and FQGNSA. Per the study methods: Amplifying reference gene primers gave estimates of nucleated cell counts. Clones were read by immunoSEQ multiplex PCR, and TCRdb kept only the in-frame ones, dropping some. From that table come the V and J calls and clone size; the DNA was used to work out D and trimming. The data show around 60,000 clones, approximately 80% seen once. This clonotype was obtained from a woman older than 75 with active or convalescent COVID-19. The chain combines TRBV7-2 with TRBJ2-5; 8 bases map to TRBD1. The sequenced sample consisted of peripheral blood. The CDR3 sequence is CASSSRTGLVRETQYF. Here the CDR3 DNA reads TGTGCCAGCAGCTCGAGGACAGGGTTGGTTCGAGAGACCCAGTACTTC.